This T cell receptor (beta chain) is drawn from a study of blood T cell repertoires in COVID-19. The CDR3 contains 16 residues. The germline gives CDR1 SGHTA, CDR2 FQGNSA. V gave up 2 bases and J gave up 2 bases, with 12 bases separating them. The table came from immunoSEQ multiplex PCR; TCRdb's copy has only in-frame clones and leaves some out. The sample lists 270,000 or so clones, roughly 84% occurring once. The V and J genes are TRBV7-2 and TRBJ1-4; no firm D call. The clonotype was recovered from a man in his fifties or sixties who had recovered from COVID-19. Sequencing was done on a sample of PBMCs or T cells enriched from blood (not recorded which). The CDR3 region is CASSLNTPSTNEKLFF. CDR3 nucleotides: TGTGCCAGCAGCTTAAACACCCCGTCGACTAATGAAAAACTGTTTTTT.